What follows describes a single T cell receptor beta chain. Preparation of the TCRbeta library was carried out with unique molecular identifiers. TCRdb processed the PCR reads anew with MiXCR; each CDR3 protein has one entry. The sample holds about half a million distinct CDR3 sequences; approximately 12% are singletons and the top ten take about 5.4%. Germline V gene lookup returns CDR1 LGHDT and CDR2 YNNKEL (reference sequence). V lost 2 bases to trimming and J lost 5 bases, with 13 bases between them. This CDR3 region has 14 residues. The sample originates from a study of T-cell reconstitution after alpha-beta-depleted transplantation in children.

The TCR sequence derives from a human donor who donated a stem cell graft to a child with combined immunodeficiency. The chain combines TRBV3-1 with TRBJ2-7; maybe TRBD2 (5 bases). Sequencing was performed on PBMCs from the stem cell graft donor, taken from the stem cell graft. CDR3 loop: CASSQRGPKNEQYF. The CDR3 DNA reads as TGTGCCAGCAGCCAAAGAGGGCCGAAGAACGAGCAGTACTTC.